This T cell receptor beta chain derives from a study of shared T cell receptors in the human thymus. The CDR3 spans 17 residues. Trimming cost V 2 bases and J 5 bases; bases outside gene matches: 12. Germline CDR1 is MDHEN and CDR2 is SYDVKM. The assay was immunoSEQ multiplex PCR, and TCRdb's table has in-frame clones only and misses some. The table records more than 550,000 clones, around 87% of them present only once. This sample was shared with a second study, whose subject was human thymus T cells. From that study: Thymus tissue was removed during corrective cardiac surgery.

The chain recombines TRBV28 with TRBJ2-7; 10 bases are a match to TRBD1. The clonotype was recovered from a boy younger than two with a congenital heart defect. The specimen was thymocytes. The CDR3 bases are TGTGCCAGCAGTTTAAGTTGGGGACAGGGGAAGGTTCACGAGCAGTACTTC. Translation gives CASSLSWGQGKVHEQYF. Looking up the rest from reference TRBV28 and TRBJ2-7 gives the full variable domain: DVKVTQSSRYLVKRTGEKVFLECVQDMDHENMFWYRQDPGLGLRLIYFSYDVKMKEKGDIPEGYSVSREKKERFSLILESASTNQTSMYLCASSLSWGQGKVHEQYFGPGTRLTVT.